One and the same sample provided the 21 T cell receptor beta chains below, sequenced in a study of T cells expressing NK-cell markers. TCRdb reanalyzed the 5' RACE reads and collapses them to one entry per CDR3 protein, without DNA. There are 450,000 to 600,000 distinct CDR3 sequences in the sample, with 3.5% to 4.5% held by the top ten. Sequenced material: blood T cells: a sorted CD56 or NKG2C T cell subset, CD4+ or CD8+ T cells, or bulk PBMC T cells (not recorded which). These receptors originate from a man aged 18 to 29 in good health.

The chain is built from TRBV30 and TRBJ1-2; no DNA is available, so the TRBD1 call from TCRdb remains unchecked. From germline, CDR1 is GTSNPN and CDR2 SVGIG (reference sequence). The CDR3 has 17 residues. The CDR3: CAWSGLVTGGVGLGYTF.

V is TRBV20-1 and J is TRBJ1-2; TCRdb returns TRBD1, unconfirmable since there is no DNA. The CDR3 sequence is 14 residues long. CDR1 is DFQATT and CDR2 is SNEGSKA in the germline V gene (reference sequence). CDR3 loop: CSAVGRGLNYGYTF.

The genes are TRBV30 and TRBJ1-6. Germline-derived CDR1 and CDR2 are GTSNPN and SVGIG (reference sequence). CDR3 length equals 14 residues. The CDR3 here is CAWSRAGDNSPLHF.

The V call is TRBV5-6, the J call TRBJ2-5; TCRdb proposes TRBD1, but this gene call is untestable without DNA. Per the germline V gene, CDR1 is SGHDT and CDR2 is YYEEEE. The CDR3 is made up of 14 amino acids. Here the CDR3 reads CASSRWGAWETQYF.

The rearrangement links TRBV5-1 to TRBJ1-3; TCRdb's assignment of TRBD1 cannot be checked, as there is no DNA. The CDR3 covers 14 residues. Per the germline V gene, CDR1 is SGHRS and CDR2 is YFSETQ. The chain's CDR3 is CASSHTGAGNTIYF.

The rearrangement uses TRBV10-1 and TRBJ2-3; without DNA, the TCRdb call of TRBD1 cannot be checked. Germline V gene data show CDR1 as WNHNN and CDR2 as SYGVQD (reference sequence). CDR3 length: 11 residues. The chain's CDR3 is CASSDRVTQYF.

V is TRBV5-1 and J is TRBJ2-1; TCRdb indicates TRBD2, and absent DNA this call remains unverified. CDR3 size: 15 residues. Germline V gene lookup returns CDR1 SGHRS and CDR2 YFSETQ. CDR3 residues: CASSLVPSGSDEQFF.

This sequence joins TRBV7-2 and TRBJ2-2; no DNA is available, so the TRBD1 call from TCRdb remains unchecked. CDR3 length: 16 residues. Germline V gene data show CDR1 as SGHTA and CDR2 as FQGNSA. CDR3 amino acids: CASSLGWRQGIGELFF.

V gene TRBV5-4 combines with J gene TRBJ2-1; TCRdb names TRBD2, which stays unverified in the absence of DNA. The germline V gene has CDR1 SGHNT and CDR2 YYREEE (reference sequence). The CDR3 length is 17 residues. CDR3 amino acids: CASSSGDRTSVKNEQFF.

The rearrangement uses TRBV30 and TRBJ1-2; TCRdb outputs TRBD1, but without DNA this stays unchecked. The CDR3 is made up of 13 amino acids. Germline V CDR1 and CDR2: GTSNPN, SVGIG (reference sequence). Here the CDR3 reads CAYSGNMAVGYTF.

The chain's CDR3 is CASTTGAQGGYNEQFF. This rearrangement joins TRBV12-3 or TRBV12-4 to TRBJ2-1; lacking DNA, the TRBD2 call made by TCRdb goes unchecked. The CDR3 has 16 residues.

The V gene is TRBV29-1, the J gene TRBJ2-5; no DNA is available, so the TRBD2 call from TCRdb remains unchecked. The CDR3 covers 14 residues. Germline V gives CDR1 SQVTM, CDR2 ANQGSEA. The CDR3 here is CSVAGTSVEETQYF.

The chain uses TRBV10-3 and TRBJ1-1; TCRdb picks TRBD1, but there is no DNA to check that call. This CDR3 comprises 15 residues. Germline CDR1 ENHRY, CDR2 SYGVKD. This CDR3 reads CAISELGRAPTEAFF.

J is TRBJ2-1 and V is TRBV27; TCRdb gives TRBD2 as the D gene, but with no DNA this cannot be confirmed. Germline V gene lookup returns CDR1 MNHEY and CDR2 SMNVEV (reference sequence). The CDR3 runs to 16 residues. CDR3 sequence: CASSFPGTSGRGEQFF.

The J gene is TRBJ2-2, the V gene TRBV9; there is no DNA to check the TCRdb D call of TRBD1. This CDR3 is 18 amino acids long. Germline loops: CDR1 SGDLS, CDR2 YYNGEE. The CDR3 here is CASSPGQGLSPNTGELFF.

CDR3: CSARDRGIGQETQYF. The gene calls are TRBV20-1 and TRBJ2-5. Germline CDR1 is DFQATT and CDR2 is SNEGSKA (reference sequence). The CDR3 totals 15 residues.

The CDR3 loop reads CASSQDGTPNQPQHF. This chain connects TRBV4-2 to TRBJ1-5. This CDR3 is 15 amino acids long. CDR1 is LGHNA, CDR2 YNFKEQ, per germline.

V is TRBV7-2 and J is TRBJ1-2. The V gene's germline CDR1 is SGHTA and CDR2 FQGNSA. The CDR3 extends over 14 amino acids. The CDR3 loop reads CASSLAYRPDGSTF.

The CDR3 spells CASSEFFSGSILNSPLHF. V is TRBV5-1 and J is TRBJ1-6; absent DNA, TCRdb's TRBD1 call cannot be checked. This CDR3 is 18 amino acids long. The germline gives CDR1 SGHRS, CDR2 YFSETQ. The full variable domain, in which reference TRBV5-1 and TRBJ1-6 provide the parts outside the CDR3, is KAGVTQTPRYLIKTRGQQVTLSCSPISGHRSVSWYQQTPGQGLQFLFEYFSETQRNKGNFPGRFSGRQFSNSRSEMNVSTLELGDSALYLCASSEFFSGSILNSPLHFGNGTRLTVT.

The rearrangement links TRBV5-3 to TRBJ1-2. TRBV5-3 is given ORF status, its function remaining uncertain. This CDR3 has 13 residues. Here the CDR3 reads CARSMDRSYGYTF.

The J gene is TRBJ2-2, the V gene TRBV14. CDR1 is SGHDN and CDR2 is FVKESK in the germline V gene. This CDR3 comprises 15 residues. The CDR3 here is CASSPRLTRVGELFF.